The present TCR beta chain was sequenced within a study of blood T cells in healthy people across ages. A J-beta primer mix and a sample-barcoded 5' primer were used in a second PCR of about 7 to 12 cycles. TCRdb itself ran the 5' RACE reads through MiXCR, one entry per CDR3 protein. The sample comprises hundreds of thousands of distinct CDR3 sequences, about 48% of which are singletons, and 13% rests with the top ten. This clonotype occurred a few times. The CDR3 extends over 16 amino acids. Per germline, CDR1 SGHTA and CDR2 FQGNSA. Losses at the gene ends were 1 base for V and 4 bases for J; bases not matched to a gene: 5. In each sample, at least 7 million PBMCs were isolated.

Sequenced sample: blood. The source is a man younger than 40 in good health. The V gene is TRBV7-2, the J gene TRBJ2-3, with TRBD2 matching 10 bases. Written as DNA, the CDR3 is TGTGCCAGCAGCTTAGACGAGCGGGGGGGCTCAGATACGCAGTATTTT. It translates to CASSLDERGGSDTQYF.